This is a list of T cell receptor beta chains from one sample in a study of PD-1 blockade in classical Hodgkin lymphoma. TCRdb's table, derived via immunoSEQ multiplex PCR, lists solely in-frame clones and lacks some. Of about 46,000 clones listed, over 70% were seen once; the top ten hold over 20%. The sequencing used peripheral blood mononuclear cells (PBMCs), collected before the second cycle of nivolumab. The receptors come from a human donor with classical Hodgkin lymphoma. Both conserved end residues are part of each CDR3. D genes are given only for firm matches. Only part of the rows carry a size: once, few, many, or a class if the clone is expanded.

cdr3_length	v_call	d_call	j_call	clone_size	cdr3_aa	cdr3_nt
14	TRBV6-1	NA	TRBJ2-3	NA	CASSNRDGGDTQYF	TGTGCCAGCAGTAACAGGGATGGGGGAGATACGCAGTATTTT
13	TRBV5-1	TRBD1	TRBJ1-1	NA	CASSFQGDTEAFF	TGCGCCAGCAGCTTCCAGGGGGACACTGAAGCTTTCTTT
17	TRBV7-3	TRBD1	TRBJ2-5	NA	CASSLGAPGGLQETQYF	TGTGCCAGCAGCTTAGGGGCGCCAGGGGGATTACAAGAGACCCAGTACTTC
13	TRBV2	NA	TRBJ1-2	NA	CASSEVPGGGYTF	TGTGCCAGCAGTGAAGTACCGGGAGGAGGCTACACCTTC
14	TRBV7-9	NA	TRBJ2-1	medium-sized	CASSSSLGYNEQFF	TGTGCCAGCAGCTCTTCGCTGGGCTACAATGAGCAGTTCTTC
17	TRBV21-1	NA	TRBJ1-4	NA	CASSKVAQGAVGEKLFF	NA
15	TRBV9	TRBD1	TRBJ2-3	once	CASSVWDRDIDTQYF	TGTGCCAGCAGCGTATGGGACAGGGATATCGATACGCAGTATTTT
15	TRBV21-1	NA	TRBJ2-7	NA	CASSSLGQVSYEQYF	TGTGCCAGCAGCTCTCTAGGACAGGTCTCCTACGAGCAGTACTTC
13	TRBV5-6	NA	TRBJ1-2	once	CASSLTGPGGYTF	TGTGCCAGCAGCTTGACAGGGCCGGGGGGCTACACCTTC
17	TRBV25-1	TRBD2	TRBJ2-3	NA	CASSEWGLAGVEDTQYF	TGTGCCAGCAGTGAATGGGGACTAGCGGGAGTCGAAGATACGCAGTATTTT
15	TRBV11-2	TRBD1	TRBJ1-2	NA	CASSLDWGQAHGYTF	TGTGCCAGCAGCTTAGATTGGGGACAGGCCCATGGCTACACCTTC
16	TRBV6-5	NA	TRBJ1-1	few	CASSYSMGRSVTEAFF	TGTGCCAGCAGTTACTCGATGGGCAGGTCGGTCACTGAAGCTTTCTTT
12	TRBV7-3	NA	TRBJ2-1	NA	CASSPDYSEQFF	TGTGCCAGCAGCCCGGACTATAGTGAGCAGTTCTTC
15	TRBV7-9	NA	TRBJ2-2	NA	CATAVLPGNTGELFF	TGTGCCACAGCAGTTTTACCTGGGAACACCGGGGAGCTGTTTTTT
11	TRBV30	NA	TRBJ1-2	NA	CAWSSGTARIF	TGTGCCTGGAGTTCAGGGACCGCCCGGATCTTC
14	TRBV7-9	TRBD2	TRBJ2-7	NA	CASSFSGSFYEQYF	TGTGCCAGCAGCTTTAGCGGGAGTTTCTACGAGCAGTACTTC
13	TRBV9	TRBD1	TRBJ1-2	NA	CASSPGQNYGYTF	TGTGCCAGCAGCCCGGGACAGAACTATGGCTACACCTTC
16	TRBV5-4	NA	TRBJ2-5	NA	CASSPRGAATQETQYF	TGTGCCAGCAGCCCCAGGGGGGCAGCAACCCAAGAGACCCAGTACTTC